The rows below give T cell receptor beta chains drawn from one sample of a study of memory CD4+ T cells and cytomegalovirus serostatus. This table comes from immunoSEQ multiplex PCR, and its TCRdb copy is limited to in-frame clones, with some not included. The sample yields 70,000 to 90,000 clones, around 82% seen once. The sample consisted of memory CD4+ T cells from blood. These receptors all come from an adult in good health and CMV-seropositive. Each CDR3 is given with its conserved first and last residue. Each record gives: CDR3 length, clone size, V gene, J gene, CDR3 protein. Clone size is stated in some rows and not others, as once, few, many or a class when expanded.

length: 15; size: once; V: TRBV19; J: TRBJ1-5; CDR3: CASSIGGGSDQPQHF
length: 16; size: few; V: TRBV2; J: TRBJ1-4; CDR3: CASSESWDRVREKLFF
length: 14; size: .; V: TRBV6-1; J: TRBJ1-1; CDR3: CASRRGVGNTEAFF
length: 12; size: .; V: TRBV28; J: TRBJ1-2; CDR3: CASRRGNYGYTF
length: 14; size: .; V: TRBV27; J: TRBJ1-1; CDR3: CASSLELGRTEAFF
length: 15; size: .; V: TRBV7-9; J: TRBJ2-1; CDR3: CASSPPHRVGNEQFF
length: 15; size: .; V: TRBV27; J: TRBJ1-1; CDR3: CASSSQMRGSTEAFF
length: 13; size: .; V: TRBV19; J: TRBJ1-2; CDR3: CATSSTGGHGYTF
length: 16; size: .; V: TRBV7-2; J: TRBJ2-1; CDR3: CASSLGSGGTYNEQFF
length: 13; size: .; V: TRBV11-2; J: TRBJ2-2; CDR3: CASSLSGSGELFF
length: 17; size: .; V: TRBV2; J: TRBJ2-3; CDR3: CATGRTSGGQSTDTQYF
length: 14; size: .; V: TRBV5-5; J: TRBJ2-3; CDR3: CASPSPGLGDTQYF
length: 18; size: .; V: TRBV19; J: TRBJ2-6; CDR3: CASTGMGQGRSGANVLTF
length: 14; size: once; V: TRBV5-6; J: TRBJ2-7; CDR3: CASSRGGDSLLPHF
length: 14; size: .; V: TRBV4-1; J: TRBJ2-3; CDR3: CASSQDGARDTQYF